Listed here are 14 T cell receptor beta chains from one sample, sequenced in a study of T cell repertoires in cytomegalovirus infection. One entry per CDR3 protein, called by TCRdb with MiXCR from the reads. The table lists more than 650,000 distinct CDR3 sequences, roughly 36% of them singletons. The sample taken for sequencing was PBMCs. The receptors were gathered from a human donor in good health (CMV status not recorded). Some clones in this sample may be carry-over from other donors' samples.

Note on this clonotype: Likely a read error: the CDR3 ends without its conserved phenylalanine or tryptophan. The genes are TRBV7-2 and TRBJ1-4; D uncertain. Germline loops: CDR1 SGHTA, CDR2 FQGNSA. The CDR3 runs 13 residues. Between the trimmed V and J ends, which lost 3 bases and 8 bases, there was a span of 10 bases. CDR3 amino acids: CASSFLLREKLFR. For the CDR3, the DNA is TGTGCCAGCAGCTTTTTGTTGCGGGAAAAACTGTTTCGT.

V gene TRBV20-1 combines with J gene TRBJ1-5; a weak D match, TRBD1 (6 bases). V gave up 6 bases and J gave up 4 bases, with 16 bases separating them. This CDR3 spans 14 amino acids. Germline CDR1 and CDR2: DFQATT and SNEGSKA (reference sequence). CDR3 nucleotides: TGCAGTGCGCCGGACAGAATAGGGAATCAGCCCCAGCATTTT. It codes for CSAPDRIGNQPQHF.

This clonotype was counted only a few times. The J gene is TRBJ2-1, the V gene TRBV19, with TRBD2 matching over 11 bases. J gave up 3 bases and V 5 bases, and 3 bases lay outside the gene matches. Germline V gene sequence: CDR1 LNHDA, CDR2 SQIVND (reference sequence). The CDR3 runs to 15 residues. CDR3 protein: CASSDSGGVYNEQFF. CDR3 DNA: TGTGCCAGTAGTGATAGCGGGGGGGTCTACAATGAGCAGTTCTTC.

The chain combines TRBV7-6 with TRBJ2-3; 11 nucleotides agree with TRBD2. The CDR3 runs 16 residues. The germline gives CDR1 SGHVS, CDR2 FNYEAQ. After removal of 2 bases from V and 3 bases from J, the junction contained 4 bases not matched to a gene. DNA for the CDR3: TGTGCCAGCAGCTTACTCCCTAGCGGGAGGACAGATACGCAGTATTTT. Its translation: CASSLLPSGRTDTQYF.

About this clonotype itself: The junction and the germline gene differ at one end; a read error may be behind it. The V call is TRBV19, the J call TRBJ1-1; 9 bases fit TRBD1. Germline CDR1 and CDR2: LNHDA and SQIVND (reference sequence). The CDR3 has 16 residues. The CDR3 loop reads CASSILLGQGATEAFF. As DNA, the CDR3 is TGTGCAAGTAGTATTTTGTTGGGACAGGGAGCCACTGAAGCTTTCTTT.

The rearrangement joins TRBV5-1 to TRBJ1-5; possibly TRBD1 for D (6 bases). The CDR3 totals 14 residues. CDR1 and CDR2 (germline): SGHRS, YFSETQ. Trimming removed 0 bases at V and 6 bases at J, with 10 bases between. This chain's CDR3 is CASSLVPGVQPQHF. The CDR3 DNA reads as TGCGCCAGCAGCTTGGTGCCAGGGGTTCAGCCCCAGCATTTT.

This clonotype was counted a few times. V and J are TRBV6-6 and TRBJ2-3; maybe TRBD2 (6 bases). Germline V gives CDR1 MNHNY, CDR2 SVGAGI (reference sequence). The CDR3 length is 15 residues. V lost 4 bases and J 2 bases, leaving 13 bases between the germline ends. For the CDR3, the DNA is TGTGCCAGCAGTTCCCTGGCGGGGCTCACAGATACGCAGTATTTT. Translated: CASSSLAGLTDTQYF.

The V gene is TRBV18, the J gene TRBJ2-7; TRBD1 matches 7 bases. V shed 2 bases and J 3 bases; nucleotides not matched to a gene: 4. CDR1 is KGHSH and CDR2 is LQKENI in the germline V gene. This CDR3 has 14 residues. The CDR3, as DNA: TGTGCCAGCTCACCAAAAGGACAGGACTACGAGCAGTACTTC. This gives the protein CASSPKGQDYEQYF.

The chain links TRBV7-2 to TRBJ2-1; 7 nucleotides align to TRBD2. The CDR3 loop spans 15 amino acids. The trim removed 5 bases at V and 7 bases at J, leaving 11 bases unmatched. The germline gives CDR1 SGHTA, CDR2 FQGNSA. The chain's CDR3 is CASSPTSVWGNEQFF. CDR3 nucleotides: TGTGCCAGCAGCCCAACTAGCGTTTGGGGGAATGAGCAGTTCTTC.

As for this clonotype: The final CDR3 position lacks the conserved phenylalanine or tryptophan, pointing to a likely read error. It is unclear where the CDR3 begins or ends on the DNA, so no DNA is shown, and the CDR3 is as TCRdb lists it. This rearrangement joins TRBV7-2 to TRBJ2-5; TRBD1, the D gene given by the table, was not confirmed from the DNA. Germline lookup yields CDR1 SGHTA and CDR2 FQGNSA. Including both end residues, the CDR3 is 16 amino acids long. The chain's CDR3 is CASSPRGTGNQETHYV.

The gene calls are TRBV7-9 and TRBJ2-7; 10 bases are a match to TRBD2. J gave up 4 bases and V 5 bases, and 2 bases lay outside the gene matches. This CDR3 region has 13 residues. Germline V gives CDR1 SEHNR, CDR2 FQNEAQ (reference sequence). The CDR3 DNA follows: TGTGCCAGCAGCGATAGCGGGGGGTACGAGCAGTACTTC. It codes for CASSDSGGYEQYF.

The rearrangement links TRBV28 to TRBJ2-4; no definite D call. V was shortened by 2 bases and J by 0 bases, with 11 bases between the two germline ends. The CDR3 runs 16 residues. The germline V gene has CDR1 MDHEN and CDR2 SYDVKM. The CDR3 region has the DNA TGTGCCAGCAGTTTAATACAGCAAGTAGCCAAAAACATTCAGTACTTC. Amino acid sequence: CASSLIQQVAKNIQYF.

The chain joins TRBV7-9 to TRBJ1-1, with D perhaps matching TRBD1 (5 bases). Germline V gives CDR1 SEHNR, CDR2 FQNEAQ (reference sequence). With 6 bases removed from V and 1 base from J, the gap between germline ends came to 18 bases. The CDR3 loop spans 16 amino acids. As DNA, the CDR3 is TGTGCCAGCAGACAAAGGGGCCAGGGATCGAACACTGAAGCTTTCTTT. Amino acids: CASRQRGQGSNTEAFF.

The rearrangement links TRBV27 to TRBJ2-5, with D possibly matching TRBD2 (5 bases). The CDR3 runs to 14 residues. V was shortened by 4 bases and J by 1 base, with 10 bases between the two germline ends. Per germline, CDR1 MNHEY and CDR2 SMNVEV (reference sequence). The CDR3 DNA is TGTGCCAGCAGTTGGACTTATTCCCAAGAGACCCAGTACTTC. Its translation: CASSWTYSQETQYF.